A selection of T cell receptor beta chains follows, all from one sample in a study of brain T cells in children with intractable seizures. The table came from immunoSEQ multiplex PCR; TCRdb's copy has only in-frame clones and leaves some out. The data show about 76,000 clones, 85% to 95% seen once. The sample consisted of peripheral blood, taken at surgery. Every receptor here comes from a boy in the first two years of life with tuberous sclerosis and intractable seizures. Each CDR3 is given with its conserved first and last residue.

TRBV28 | CASSYPALGKETQYF
TRBV7-3 | CASSPSLRETQYF
TRBV7-2 | CASSRDGQETQYF
TRBV29-1 | CSVEVQSVYEQFF
TRBV27 | CASTRISSVGETQYF
TRBV4-2 | CASSQDVGEGPVLTF
TRBV5-6 | CASSLGAGFNQPQHF
TRBV18 | CASSPVAGGTGELFF
TRBV4-1 | CASSHRIGQGGLLDTEAFF
TRBV7-9 | CASSLEAPGSF
TRBV6-5 | CASSYGDSRREQYF
TRBV6-5 | CASSRTYNQPQHF
TRBV24-1 | CATIPDMAGVYEQYF
TRBV5-6 | CASSFQTQGDTQYF
TRBV30 | CAWTESSYNEQFF
TRBV30 | CAWSLSPDTQPQHF
TRBV5-1 | CASSLFTSKNEQFF
TRBV6-5 | CASSPGWNTGELFF
TRBV19 | CASSTGSLQQYF
TRBV9 | CASSVGDRGLETQYF
TRBV9 | CASSLRTSGGLQETQYF
TRBV30 | CAWSDSGNTIYF
TRBV7-3 | CASSLNPTGTGNVGEQYF
TRBV7-2 | CASSLAHRQETQYF
TRBV30 | CAWSEGINQPQHF
TRBV5-1 | CASSLDSSSNQPQHF
TRBV7-8 | CASSSEVRAKDEQYF
TRBV19 | CASSSRGGQPQHF
TRBV11-2 | CASSSSGGADTQYF
TRBV13 | CASSFWGSGVSYNEQFF
TRBV27 | CASIGANTEAFF
TRBV15 | CATSRGTGSYPTAGELFF
TRBV2 | CASSVTSGRALGKNIQYF
TRBV6-6 | CASLQISGANVLTF
TRBV27 | CASSPRTGLGLTEAFF
TRBV3-1/TRBV3-2 | CASSQSSLPGQAEETQYF
TRBV7-9 | CASSPGTSGYEQYF
TRBV11-2 | CASSLELAYLEETQYF
TRBV4-1 | CASSQDIGGRSYEQYF
TRBV5-6 | CASSRSQGARGKQYF
TRBV27 | CASSLYQGAEAFF
TRBV11-2 | CASSLIRIPWGYTF